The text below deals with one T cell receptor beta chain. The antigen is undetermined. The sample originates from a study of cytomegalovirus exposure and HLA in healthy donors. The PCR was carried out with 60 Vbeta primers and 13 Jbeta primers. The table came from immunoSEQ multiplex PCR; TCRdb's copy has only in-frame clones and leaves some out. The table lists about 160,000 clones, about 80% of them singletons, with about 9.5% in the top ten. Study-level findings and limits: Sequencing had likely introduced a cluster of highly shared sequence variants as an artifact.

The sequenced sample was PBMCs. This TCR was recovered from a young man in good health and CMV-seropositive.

As DNA, the CDR3 is TGTGCCTGGAGTATCTCTAGCGGAGGCACAGATACGCAGTATTTT. Its translation: CAWSISSGGTDTQYF. The chain uses TRBV30 and TRBJ2-3; TRBD2 matches at 7 bases. The V and J ends lost 2 bases and 1 base, in that order; junction bases with no gene match: 6. The germline CDR1 and CDR2 sequences are GTSNPN and SVGIG (reference sequence). The CDR3 consists of 15 residues.